This T cell receptor (beta chain) originates from a study of beta chain features in type 1 diabetes. Study-wide findings and caveats: Among patients with Type 1 diabetes, TCRB CDR3s were moderately but significantly shorter in every one of the four CD4+ subsets.

The CDR3 sequence is 13 residues long. Losses at the gene ends were 1 base for V and 8 bases for J; bases not matched to a gene: 4. Germline CDR1 LGHNA, CDR2 YSLEER. Comments on this clone: What it binds is not known.

Sequencing targeted expressed TCRB transcripts, as all isolated RNA had been reverse transcribed. Generated by immunoSEQ multiplex PCR, the TCRdb table keeps only in-frame clones and is missing some. The sample carries 600,000 to 700,000 clones, approximately 13% recorded once. This TCR came from a young man with type 1 diabetes. Sample: naive CD4+ T cells from blood. V usage is TRBV4-3 and J usage is TRBJ1-1; the match to TRBD1 covers 7 bases. In DNA, the CDR3 is TGCGCCAGCAGCCAAGCGACAGGGAGGGAAGCTTTCTTT. Amino acids: CASSQATGREAFF.